This TCR beta chain was identified during a study of T cells expressing NK-cell markers (dated by TCRdb to the early 2020s). With respect to the entire study: Seven or eight donors provided sorted CD3+CD56+NKG2C+, CD3+CD56+NKG2C- and CD3+CD56-NKG2C+ T-cell subsets, whose TCR beta-chain repertoires were profiled. Sequencing of the libraries produced 2 x 150 bp reads on Illumina HiSeq 2000/2500, MiSeq or NextSeq. All eight donors whose samples were sequenced were randomly selected healthy volunteers, three of them men and five women. Of the eight sequenced donors, seven were found to be HCMV-seropositive and one was found to be HCMV-seronegative. On the study overall, not on this receptor specifically: Those dominant clonotypes were again the most abundant among CD3+CD56-NKG2C+ cells in a few donors, at about 28.3-60.1%. For more than 5 donors, the dominant CD3+CD56+NKG2C+ clonotypes were among the top 10 CD8+ clonotypes and accounted for about 1.0-7.5% of CD8+ T cells. Whether the expanded NKG2C-expressing T cell clones were specific for HCMV antigens was left unclear.

As regards this clonotype: Its recognized antigen is unknown.

From its cysteine to its phenylalanine, the CDR3 spans 15 amino acids. The DNA is unrecorded. The germline V gene provides CDR1 MGHRA and CDR2 YSYEKL. HCMV serostatus was determined by detecting HCMV-specific IgG in serum with a commercial ELISA kit. Peripheral blood mononuclear cells were isolated from blood by Ficoll density gradient centrifugation. TCRdb records Illumina HiSeq 2000 as the sequencer. TCR beta cDNA libraries were prepared using 5'RACE template switching, which introduced a universal primer site and unique molecular identifiers. cDNA synthesis was primed from the TCR beta constant segment and was followed by two successive PCR amplification steps. The authors processed their data as follows. MIGEC was used to demultiplex reads and group the reads by UMI, and MiTCR was used to assemble and quantify clonotypes. To exclude erroneous sequences, any TCR cDNA sequence not supported by at least two reads was discarded. The tcR package was used for downstream repertoire analysis, and clonotypes were matched across fractions by CDR3 nucleotide sequence plus V segment. Antigen specificity was annotated against VDJdb with VDJmatch, allowing one amino acid substitution in CDR3. Reads reprocessed by TCRdb are summarized as one entry per CDR3 protein sequence, and DNA is absent. TCRdb's processing, not the study's, gives the V and J calls here. The sample table includes about 150,000 distinct CDR3 sequences. The ten most abundant clones make up around 35% of the sample.

The sequenced sample was blood T cells: a sorted CD56 or NKG2C T cell subset, CD4+ or CD8+ T cells, or bulk PBMC T cells (not recorded which). The rearrangement combines TRBV4-1 with TRBJ2-7; TCRdb indicates TRBD2, and absent DNA this call remains unverified. The receptor's source is a woman between 50 and 59 years old in good health. Donor details come from another sample of the same person, matched by shared clones. The CDR3: CASSHERDFSYEQYF.